Each of the 17 T cell receptor beta chains below was sequenced from the same sample in a study of T cells in Graves' hyperthyroidism and ophthalmopathy. RNA transcripts were the template for amplifying TCR beta CDR3 regions. Using the HTBI primer set, a first-round RT-PCR was run on the TCR CDR3. One entry per CDR3 protein, called by TCRdb with MiXCR from the multiplex PCR reads. The sample has roughly 500,000 distinct CDR3 sequences; over 35% are singletons. The source material was peripheral blood or thyroid tissue (not recorded which). The origin of the receptors is an adult woman with Graves' disease, either hyperthyroidism or ophthalmopathy (not recorded which).

The table lists this clonotype with many counts. This chain joins TRBV6-2 or TRBV6-3 and TRBJ2-5, with D unresolved. CDR3 size: 13 residues. Germline lookup yields CDR1 MNHEY and CDR2 SVGEGT. Trimming cost V 2 bases and J 4 bases, with 8 bases left between them. The CDR3 is CASSYQFPETQYF. The CDR3 nucleotides are TGTGCCAGCAGTTACCAGTTTCCAGAGACCCAGTACTTC.

The V call is TRBV2, the J call TRBJ1-6; TRBD1 matches at 9 bases. Per the germline V gene, CDR1 is SNHLY and CDR2 is FYNNEI. The CDR3 has 15 amino acids. V lost 5 bases and J lost 7; bases outside the gene matches: 6. The CDR3 DNA reads TGTGCCAGCAGTTACTCGGACAGGGGAAATTCACCCCTCCACTTT. Its translation: CASSYSDRGNSPLHF.

This clonotype has a handful of counts. The genes are TRBV11-2 and TRBJ1-5; TRBD1 might be the D (6 bases). The CDR3 loop spans 13 amino acids. With 4 bases removed from V and 5 bases from J, the gap between germline ends came to 9 bases. Germline values: CDR1 SGHAT, CDR2 FQNNGV. For the CDR3, the DNA is TGTGCCAGCAGCTGGGACACTTATCAGCCCCAGCATTTT. Its protein product is CASSWDTYQPQHF.

V is TRBV6-5 and J is TRBJ2-6, with 9 bases aligning to TRBD1. Germline values: CDR1 MNHEY, CDR2 SVGAGI. J was trimmed by 1 base and V by 1 base; bases with no gene match: 5. The CDR3 covers 18 residues. The CDR3 spells CASSYLGTGRSGANVLTF. Here the CDR3 DNA reads TGTGCCAGCAGTTACTTAGGGACAGGGCGGTCTGGGGCCAACGTCCTGACTTTC.

Many counts were recorded for this clonotype. The genes are TRBV11-2 and TRBJ1-1; unclear D gene. There are 14 residues in the CDR3. The V gene's germline CDR1 is SGHAT and CDR2 FQNNGV. V was pared by 5 bases and J by 1 base, with 11 bases between. CDR3 region: CASSLLQGNTEAFF. DNA for the CDR3: TGTGCCAGCAGCCTCCTTCAAGGGAACACTGAAGCTTTCTTT.

This clonotype was seen a handful of times. The chain uses TRBV12-3 or TRBV12-4 and TRBJ1-6; possibly TRBD1 for D (6 bases). This CDR3 spans 13 amino acids. V was shortened by 2 bases and J by 10 bases, with 9 bases between the two germline ends. The CDR3 protein is CASSLQQGSPLHF. CDR3 nucleotide sequence: TGTGCCAGCAGTTTACAACAGGGATCACCCCTCCACTTT.

The J gene is TRBJ2-2, the V gene TRBV20-1, with 9 bases matching TRBD2. The CDR3 consists of 13 residues. From germline, CDR1 is DFQATT and CDR2 SNEGSKA (reference sequence). V lost 5 bases, J lost 7 bases, and 5 bases stayed unmatched. Written as DNA, the CDR3 is TGCAGTGCTGTAGCGGGAGTAGGCGGGGAGCTGTTTTTT. Translation gives CSAVAGVGGELFF.

The V and J genes are TRBV6-5 and TRBJ1-2, with a weak D call TRBD1 (5 bases). The CDR3 runs 14 residues. CDR1 is MNHEY, CDR2 SVGAGI, per germline. With 7 bases removed from V and 6 bases from J, the gap between germline ends came to 18 bases. The CDR3: CASNRGHSGDGYTF. CDR3 DNA: TGTGCCAGCAATCGAGGACACTCTGGGGATGGCTACACCTTC.

The V and J genes are TRBV7-2 and TRBJ2-2; possible D gene TRBD1, 5 bases. Germline loops: CDR1 SGHTA, CDR2 FQGNSA. Trimming left V 5 bases short and J 8 bases short, with 9 bases between. The CDR3 extends over 12 amino acids. The DNA of the CDR3 is TGTGCCAGCAGCGAGAGACAGGGGGAGCTGTTTTTT. Protein: CASSERQGELFF.

This clonotype was observed at least ten times. The V and J genes are TRBV7-2 and TRBJ2-1, with 7 bases lining up with TRBD2. There are 16 residues in the CDR3. The V gene's germline CDR1 is SGHTA and CDR2 FQGNSA. With V trimmed by 1 base and J by 3 bases, 6 bases remained unmatched. CDR3: CASSLEASGIYNEQFF. In DNA, the CDR3 is TGTGCCAGCAGCTTAGAGGCTAGCGGAATCTACAATGAGCAGTTCTTC.

This clonotype was counted between two and nine times. V usage is TRBV29-1 and J usage is TRBJ1-2; unclear D gene. Trimming left V 5 bases short and J 2 bases short, with 6 bases between. Germline V CDR1 and CDR2: SQVTM, ANQGSEA. This CDR3 contains 11 residues. The CDR3 protein is CSVTQNYGYTF. For the CDR3, the DNA is TGCAGCGTTACGCAGAACTATGGCTACACCTTC.

With respect to this clonotype: A much larger clone is a single base away; this may be a read error. The genes are TRBV24-1 and TRBJ1-2; D is possibly TRBD1 (5 bases). This CDR3 contains 13 residues. Germline CDR1 KGHDR, CDR2 SFDVKD. CDR3 nucleotides: TGTGCCACCAGGCCGAACGGGGACTATGACTACACCTTC. It is translated as CATRPNGDYDYTF.

This clonotype appeared many times. The chain couples TRBV7-9 to TRBJ2-1; the match to TRBD1 covers 8 bases. V lost 4 bases, J lost 3 bases, and 5 bases stayed unmatched. Germline lookup yields CDR1 SEHNR and CDR2 FQNEAQ (reference sequence). CDR3 length: 15 residues. The DNA of the CDR3 is TGTGCCAGCAGCTCTTACAGGGGGTTCTACAATGAGCAGTTCTTC. Translated: CASSSYRGFYNEQFF.

The gene calls are TRBV20-1 and TRBJ1-5; no firm D call. The CDR3 is 15 amino acids. Trimming shortened V by 5 bases and J by 4 bases, and 18 bases separated the two germline ends. Germline V gene lookup returns CDR1 DFQATT and CDR2 SNEGSKA (reference sequence). The CDR3 nucleotides are TGCAGTGCTTCTAGCGGGGTGAACTGGAATCAGCCCCAGCATTTT. Translation gives CSASSGVNWNQPQHF.

The chain couples TRBV24-1 to TRBJ2-2; 9 positions agree with TRBD2. Germline loops: CDR1 KGHDR, CDR2 SFDVKD. Trimming at V came to 5 bases and at J to 7 bases, leaving 10 bases not matched to a gene. This CDR3 contains 16 residues. The CDR3: CATSAVSGSYGGELFF. CDR3 sequence (DNA): TGTGCCACCAGTGCTGTTAGCGGGAGTTATGGCGGGGAGCTGTTTTTT.

On this clonotype: No conserved phenylalanine or tryptophan is present at the end of the CDR3, so a read error is the likely explanation. The limits of the CDR3 on the DNA are not certain, so only TCRdb's listed CDR3 is given. The V gene is TRBV7-9, the J gene TRBJ2-7; the table's D call of TRBD1 was not tested on the DNA. Germline CDR1 SEHNR, CDR2 FQNEAQ (reference sequence). The CDR3 sequence runs 10 residues, both termini included. Here the CDR3 reads CASSSWDRNA.

The V gene is TRBV7-2, the J gene TRBJ2-3; D gene unclear. Trimming cost V 0 bases and J 1 base, with 5 bases left between them. The CDR3 length is 14 residues. Germline loops: CDR1 SGHTA, CDR2 FQGNSA. CDR3 sequence reads: CASSLAHGTDTQYF. Here the CDR3 DNA reads TGTGCCAGCAGCTTAGCGCACGGCACAGATACGCAGTATTTT.